The clone carrying this TCR beta chain was seen at least ten times. The target antigen is unknown. The data are from a study of T-cell reconstitution after alpha-beta-depleted transplantation in children. Study-level results: In patients about two months after transplant, alpha-beta T cells reportedly arose from several hundred expanded graft clones.

Unique molecular identifiers were incorporated when the TCRbeta library was constructed. MiXCR was run by TCRdb on the PCR reads, yielding one entry per CDR3 protein. The sample holds 240,000 or so distinct CDR3 sequences, roughly 8% seen once. This clonotype was obtained from a male patient under 18 who had a stem cell transplant for acute lymphoblastic leukemia, so the T cells may come from the graft donor. Here the sequenced sample was PBMCs, mostly from graft donor cells, taken 180 days after TCRalphabeta/CD19-depleted stem cell transplant.

CDR3 region: CASSLSGQENEKLFF. Here the CDR3 DNA reads TGTGCCAGCAGCTTATCGGGACAGGAGAATGAAAAACTGTTTTTT. V is TRBV11-2 and J is TRBJ1-4; 8 bases are shared with TRBD1. Trimming cost V 2 bases and J 5 bases; bases outside gene matches: 4. Germline CDR1 is SGHAT and CDR2 is FQNNGV. CDR3 length: 15 amino acids. Drawing the rest from reference TRBV11-2 and TRBJ1-4, the complete variable domain is EAGVAQSPRYKIIEKRQSVAFWCNPISGHATLYWYQQILGQGPKLLIQFQNNGVVDDSQLPKDRFSAERLKGVDSTLKIQPAKLEDSAVYLCASSLSGQENEKLFFGSGTQLSVL.